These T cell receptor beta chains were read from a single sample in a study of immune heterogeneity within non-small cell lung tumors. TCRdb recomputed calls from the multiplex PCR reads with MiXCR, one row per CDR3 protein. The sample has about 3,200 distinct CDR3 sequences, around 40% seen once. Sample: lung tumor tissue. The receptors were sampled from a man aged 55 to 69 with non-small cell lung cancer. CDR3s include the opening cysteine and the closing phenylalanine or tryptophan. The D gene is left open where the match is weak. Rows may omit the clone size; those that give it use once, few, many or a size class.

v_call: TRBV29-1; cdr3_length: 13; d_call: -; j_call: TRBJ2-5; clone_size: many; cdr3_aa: CSVEEFRGETQYF; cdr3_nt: TGCAGCGTTGAAGAATTCAGGGGAGAGACCCAGTACTTC
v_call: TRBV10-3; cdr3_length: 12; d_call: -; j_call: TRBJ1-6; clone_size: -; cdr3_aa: CAISDWNSPLHF; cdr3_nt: TGTGCCATCAGTGATTGGAATTCACCCCTCCACTTT
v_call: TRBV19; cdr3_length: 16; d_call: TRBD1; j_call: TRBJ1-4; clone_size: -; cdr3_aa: CASSIDLQGFNEKLFF; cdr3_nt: TGTGCCAGTAGTATAGACCTACAGGGGTTTAATGAAAAACTGTTTTTT
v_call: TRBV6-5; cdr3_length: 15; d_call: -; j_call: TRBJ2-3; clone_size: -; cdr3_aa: CASSYASASTDTQYF; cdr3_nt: TGTGCCAGCAGTTACGCGTCGGCTAGCACAGATACGCAGTATTTT
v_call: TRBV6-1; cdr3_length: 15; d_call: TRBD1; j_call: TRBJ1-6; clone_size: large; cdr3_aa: CASSETTGDNSPLHF; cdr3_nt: TGTGCCAGCAGCGAAACGACAGGGGATAATTCACCCCTCCACTTT
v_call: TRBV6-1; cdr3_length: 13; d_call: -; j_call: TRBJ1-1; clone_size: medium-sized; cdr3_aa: CASNRGEGTEAFF; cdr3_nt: TGTGCCAGCAATCGGGGAGAAGGGACTGAAGCTTTCTTT
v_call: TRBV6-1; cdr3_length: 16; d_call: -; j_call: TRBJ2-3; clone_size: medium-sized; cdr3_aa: CASSSLPGERTDTQYF; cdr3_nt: TGTGCCAGCAGCAGTCTTCCGGGGGAGAGAACAGATACGCAGTATTTT
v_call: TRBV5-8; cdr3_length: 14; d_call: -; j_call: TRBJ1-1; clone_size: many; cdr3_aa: CASSSLEGDSEAFF; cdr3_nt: TGTGCCAGCAGTTCGTTAGAGGGGGACTCTGAAGCTTTCTTT
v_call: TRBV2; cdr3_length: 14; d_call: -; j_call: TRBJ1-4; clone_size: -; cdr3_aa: CASLKDKRHEKLFF; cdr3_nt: TGTGCCAGCCTTAAGGACAAGCGGCATGAAAAACTGTTTTTT
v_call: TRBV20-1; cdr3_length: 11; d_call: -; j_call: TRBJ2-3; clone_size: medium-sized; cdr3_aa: CSARIGDTQYF; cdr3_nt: TGCAGTGCTAGAATTGGGGATACGCAGTATTTT
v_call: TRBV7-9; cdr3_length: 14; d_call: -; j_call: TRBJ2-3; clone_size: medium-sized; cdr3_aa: CASSPRRGEDTQYF; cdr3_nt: TGTGCCAGCAGCCCCCGAAGAGGAGAAGATACGCAGTATTTT
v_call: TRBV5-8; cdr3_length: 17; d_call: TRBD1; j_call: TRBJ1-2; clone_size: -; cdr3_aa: CASSTRTGGVGYYGYTF; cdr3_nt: TGTGCCAGCAGCACACGGACAGGGGGCGTTGGATACTATGGCTACACCTTC
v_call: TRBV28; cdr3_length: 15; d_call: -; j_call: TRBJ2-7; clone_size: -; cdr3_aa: CASRRTTRSSYEQYF; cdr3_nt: TGTGCCAGCAGGCGGACTACGAGGTCCTCCTACGAGCAGTACTTC
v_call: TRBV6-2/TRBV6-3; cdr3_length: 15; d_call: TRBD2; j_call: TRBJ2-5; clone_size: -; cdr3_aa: CASKRTSGRAMAQYF; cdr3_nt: TGTGCCAGCAAAAGGACTAGCGGGAGGGCCATGGCCCAGTACTTC
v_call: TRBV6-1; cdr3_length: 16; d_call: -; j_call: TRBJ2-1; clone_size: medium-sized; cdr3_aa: CASSEAIMGLYNEQFF; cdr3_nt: TGTGCCAGCAGTGAAGCTATCATGGGGCTATACAATGAGCAGTTCTTC
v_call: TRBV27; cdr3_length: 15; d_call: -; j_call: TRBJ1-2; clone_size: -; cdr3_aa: CASSFSAVANYGYTF; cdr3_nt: TGTGCCAGCAGTTTTTCGGCAGTAGCTAACTATGGCTACACCTTC
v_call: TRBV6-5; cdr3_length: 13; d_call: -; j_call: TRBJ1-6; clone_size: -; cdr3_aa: CASSYLPHSPLHF; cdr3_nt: TGTGCCAGCAGTTACTTGCCTCATTCACCCCTCCACTTT
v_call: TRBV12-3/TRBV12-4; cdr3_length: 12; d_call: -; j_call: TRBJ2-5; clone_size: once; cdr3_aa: CASALDQETQYF; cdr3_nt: TGTGCCAGCGCACTAGATCAAGAGACCCAGTACTTC
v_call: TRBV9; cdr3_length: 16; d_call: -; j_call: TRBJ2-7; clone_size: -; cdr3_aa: CASSSLDQGPAGEQYF; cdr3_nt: TGTGCCAGCAGCTCACTTGATCAGGGTCCCGCCGGTGAGCAGTACTTC
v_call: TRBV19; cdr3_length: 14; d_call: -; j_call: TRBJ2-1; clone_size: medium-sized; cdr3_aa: CASSLVGPYNEQFF; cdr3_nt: TGTGCCAGTAGCCTTGTTGGTCCCTACAATGAGCAGTTCTTC
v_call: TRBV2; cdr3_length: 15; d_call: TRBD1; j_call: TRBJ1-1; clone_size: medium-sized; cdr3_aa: CASINDRVGHTEAFF; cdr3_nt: TGTGCCAGCATCAACGACAGGGTGGGCCATACTGAAGCTTTCTTT
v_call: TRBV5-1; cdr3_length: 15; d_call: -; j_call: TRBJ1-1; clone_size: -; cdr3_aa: CASRKLGVMNTEAFF; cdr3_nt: TGCGCCAGCCGGAAATTGGGGGTTATGAACACTGAAGCTTTCTTT
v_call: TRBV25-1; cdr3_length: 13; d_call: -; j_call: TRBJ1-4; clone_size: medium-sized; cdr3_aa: CASSVSINEKLFF; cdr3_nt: TGTGCCAGCAGTGTCTCTATTAATGAAAAACTGTTTTTT
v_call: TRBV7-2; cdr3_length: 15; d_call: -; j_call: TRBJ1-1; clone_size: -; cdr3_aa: CASSWSGQSHTEAFF; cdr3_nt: TGTGCCAGCAGCTGGAGCGGACAATCTCACACTGAAGCTTTCTTT
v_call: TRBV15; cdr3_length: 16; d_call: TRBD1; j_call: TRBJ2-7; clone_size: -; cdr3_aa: CASSPAGTGSSYEQYF; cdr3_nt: TGCGCCAGCAGCCCCGCCGGGACAGGGAGCTCCTACGAGCAGTACTTC
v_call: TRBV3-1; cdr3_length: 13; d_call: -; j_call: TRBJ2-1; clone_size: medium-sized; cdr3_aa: CASSQEGLSAQFF; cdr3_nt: TGTGCCAGCAGCCAAGAAGGTCTTAGCGCGCAGTTCTTC
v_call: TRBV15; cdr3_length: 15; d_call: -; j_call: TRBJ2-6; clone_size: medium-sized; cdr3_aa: CATSRDWSGANVLTF; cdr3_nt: TGTGCCACCAGCAGAGATTGGTCTGGGGCCAACGTCCTGACTTTC
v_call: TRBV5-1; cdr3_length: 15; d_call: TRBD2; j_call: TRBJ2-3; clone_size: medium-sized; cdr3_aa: CASSLGGLRTDTQYF; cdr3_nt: TGCGCCAGCAGCTTGGGGGGACTACGAACAGATACGCAGTATTTT
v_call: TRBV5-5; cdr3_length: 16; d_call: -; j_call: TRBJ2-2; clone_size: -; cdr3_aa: CASSLKGLGNTGELFF; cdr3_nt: TGTGCCAGCAGCTTGAAGGGACTGGGGAACACCGGGGAGCTGTTTTTT
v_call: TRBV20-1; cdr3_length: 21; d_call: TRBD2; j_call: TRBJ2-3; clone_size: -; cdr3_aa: CSAREYILHWLTSGPTDTQYF; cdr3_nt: TGCAGTGCTAGAGAGTATATCCTTCATTGGTTAACTAGCGGCCCCACAGATACGCAGTATTTT
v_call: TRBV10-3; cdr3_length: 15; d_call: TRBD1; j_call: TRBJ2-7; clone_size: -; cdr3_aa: CAISPGQGASYEQYF; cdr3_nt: TGTGCCATCAGTCCCGGACAGGGGGCCTCCTACGAGCAGTACTTC
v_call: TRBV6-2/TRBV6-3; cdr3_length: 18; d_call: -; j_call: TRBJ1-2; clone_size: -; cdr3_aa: CASSYSPPTTARNYGYTF; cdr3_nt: TGTGCCAGCAGTTATTCCCCGCCCACCACCGCCAGGAACTATGGCTACACCTTC
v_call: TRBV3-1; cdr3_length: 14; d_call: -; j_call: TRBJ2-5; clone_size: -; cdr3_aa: CASRDMAARRTQYF; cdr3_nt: TGTGCCAGCAGAGATATGGCGGCCCGGCGGACCCAGTACTTC
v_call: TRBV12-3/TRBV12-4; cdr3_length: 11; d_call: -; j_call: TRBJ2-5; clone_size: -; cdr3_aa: CASSVEETQYF; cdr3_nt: TGTGCCAGCAGTGTCGAAGAGACCCAGTACTTC
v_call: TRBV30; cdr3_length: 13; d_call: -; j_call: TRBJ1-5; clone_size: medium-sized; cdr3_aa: CAWSARGNQPQHF; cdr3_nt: TGTGCCTGGAGCGCCCGAGGCAATCAGCCCCAGCATTTT
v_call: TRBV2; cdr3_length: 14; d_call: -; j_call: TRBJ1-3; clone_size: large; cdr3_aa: CAKSTGDSGNTIYF; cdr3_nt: TGTGCCAAGTCGACGGGGGACTCTGGAAACACCATATATTTT
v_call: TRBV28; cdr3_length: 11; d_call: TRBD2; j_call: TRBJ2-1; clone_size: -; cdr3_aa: CASSWTSGSFF; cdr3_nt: TGTGCCAGCAGCTGGACTAGCGGGAGCTTCTTC
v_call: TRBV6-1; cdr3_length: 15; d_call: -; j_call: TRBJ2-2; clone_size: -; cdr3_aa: CASRGSGESGGELFF; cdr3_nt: TGTGCCAGCAGGGGGTCTGGGGAGAGTGGCGGGGAGCTGTTTTTT
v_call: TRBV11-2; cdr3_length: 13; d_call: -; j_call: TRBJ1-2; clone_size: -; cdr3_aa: CASSSTGPYGYTF; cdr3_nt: TGTGCCAGCAGCTCCACGGGGCCTTATGGCTACACCTTC
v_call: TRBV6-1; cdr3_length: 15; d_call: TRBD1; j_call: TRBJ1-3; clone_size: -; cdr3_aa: CASRNPGGTGNTIYF; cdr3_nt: TGTGCCAGCAGAAACCCAGGGGGGACTGGAAACACCATATATTTT
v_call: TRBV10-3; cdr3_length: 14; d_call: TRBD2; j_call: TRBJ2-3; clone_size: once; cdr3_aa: CAISPGTSVSQQYF; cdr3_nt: TGTGCCATCAGTCCCGGGACTAGCGTAAGCCAGCAGTATTTT
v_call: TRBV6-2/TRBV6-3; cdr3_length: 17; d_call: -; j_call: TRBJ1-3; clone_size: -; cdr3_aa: CASSPPGRRSAGNTIYF; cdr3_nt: TGTGCCAGCAGCCCACCTGGGAGGCGGTCAGCCGGAAACACCATATATTTT
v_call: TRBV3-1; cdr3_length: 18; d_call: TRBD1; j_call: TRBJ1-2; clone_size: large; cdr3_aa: CASSQATMTGWVNYGYTF; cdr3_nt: TGTGCCAGCAGCCAAGCTACCATGACAGGGTGGGTTAACTATGGCTACACCTTC
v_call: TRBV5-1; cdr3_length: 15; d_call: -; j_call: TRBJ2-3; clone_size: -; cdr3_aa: CASSLAGYQTDTQYF; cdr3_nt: TGCGCCAGCAGCTTAGCGGGTTACCAGACAGATACGCAGTATTTT
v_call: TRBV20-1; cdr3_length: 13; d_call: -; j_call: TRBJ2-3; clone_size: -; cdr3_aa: CSAPIMSTDTQYF; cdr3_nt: TGCAGTGCTCCGATAATGAGCACAGATACGCAGTATTTT